The 8 T cell receptor beta chains listed next were all sequenced from one sample in a study of T cell changes during pregnancy in multiple sclerosis. The protocol was immunoSEQ multiplex PCR, while the TCRdb copy is restricted to in-frame clones and leaves out a portion. Among approximately 28,000 clones listed, 75% to 90% were seen once. The sequencing used CD8+ T cells from peripheral blood mononuclear cells, collected in the second trimester of pregnancy. The source is a female donor with multiple sclerosis, enrolled in a pregnancy study.

The rearrangement links TRBV7-3 to TRBJ2-5; 12 bases fit TRBD2. Trimming removed 5 bases from V and 3 bases from J; junction bases left unmatched: 1. The V gene's germline CDR1 is SGHTA and CDR2 FQGTGA. The CDR3 is 14 residues long. CDR3 sequence (DNA): TGTGCCAGCAGCCTAGCGGGAGGGAAAGAGACCCAGTACTTC. Residues: CASSLAGGKETQYF.

The chain uses TRBV27 and TRBJ2-7; 16 bases line up with TRBD2. CDR1 and CDR2 (germline): MNHEY, SMNVEV (reference sequence). The junction had 11 bases not matched to a gene; V was cut back by 5 bases and J by 7 bases. The CDR3 runs 17 residues. CDR3 bases: TGTGCCAGCAGTCCGGGACTAGCGGGAGGGAGGGTGTTTGAGCAGTACTTC. Protein product: CASSPGLAGGRVFEQYF.

The chain couples TRBV7-9 to TRBJ2-1; TRBD2 might be the D (5 bases). The CDR3 consists of 14 residues. V lost 1 base, J lost 4 bases, and 8 bases lay in between. Germline CDR1 is SEHNR and CDR2 is FQNEAQ (reference sequence). CDR3: CASSLGGEYNEQFF. CDR3 nucleotide sequence: TGTGCCAGCAGCTTAGGGGGAGAGTACAATGAGCAGTTCTTC.

V usage is TRBV6-6 and J usage is TRBJ2-1, with 11 bases matching TRBD2. From germline, CDR1 is MNHNY and CDR2 SVGAGI (reference sequence). V trimming: 0 bases; J trimming: 5 bases; junction bases outside the gene matches: 0. The CDR3 runs 15 residues. In nucleotides, the CDR3 is TGTGCCAGCAGTTACTCGACTAGCGGGAACAATGAGCAGTTCTTC. Protein: CASSYSTSGNNEQFF.

The chain combines TRBV4-2 with TRBJ2-1; 7 nucleotides match TRBD2. J gave up 8 bases and V 0 bases, and 1 base lay outside the gene matches. There are 13 residues in the CDR3. Per the germline V gene, CDR1 is LGHNA and CDR2 is YNFKEQ. The CDR3 spells CASSQDRGDEQFF. CDR3 coding DNA: TGTGCCAGCAGCCAAGACCGGGGGGATGAGCAGTTCTTC.

CDR3 sequence: CATSPRGRANEQYF. The CDR3 DNA sequence: TGTGCCACCTCGCCTAGGGGGCGCGCCAACGAGCAGTACTTC. The chain combines TRBV15 with TRBJ2-7, with 7 bases fitting TRBD1. Germline assignment: CDR1 LNHNV and CDR2 YYDKDF (reference sequence). The CDR3 length is 14 residues. Trimming removed 8 bases from V and 5 bases from J; junction bases left unmatched: 12.

The chain uses TRBV7-9 and TRBJ2-1, with 10 nucleotides matching TRBD2. Trimming at V came to 6 bases and at J to 6 bases, leaving 8 bases not matched to a gene. This CDR3 spans 15 amino acids. Germline CDR1 SEHNR, CDR2 FQNEAQ (reference sequence). As DNA, the CDR3 is TGTGCCAGCAGGCCACTAGCGGGAACGGTCAATGAGCAGTTCTTC. It encodes CASRPLAGTVNEQFF.

The chain employs TRBV27 and TRBJ2-1; 9 bases map to TRBD2. The ends lost 0 bases at V and 7 bases at J; junction bases unmatched: 7. The CDR3 is made up of 16 amino acids. CDR1 and CDR2 (germline): MNHEY, SMNVEV (reference sequence). The CDR3 region is CASSLSPGLAQNEQFF. CDR3 nucleotides: TGTGCCAGCAGTTTATCTCCGGGACTAGCACAGAATGAGCAGTTCTTC.